Each of the 22 T cell receptor beta chains below was sequenced from the same sample in a study of blood T cells in healthy people across ages. Through a sample-barcoded 5' primer and a J-beta primer mix, a second PCR was run for roughly 7 to 12 cycles. MiXCR, applied by TCRdb to the 5' RACE reads, yields one record per CDR3 protein. The data contain a few hundred thousand distinct CDR3 sequences, 27% of them singletons. Sample: blood. The receptors originated from a woman between 70 and 85 years old in good health.

V gene TRBV19 combines with J gene TRBJ1-2; perhaps TRBD1 as D (5 bases). The CDR3 runs 14 residues. Germline CDR1 and CDR2: LNHDA and SQIVND (reference sequence). Trimming shortened V by 5 bases and J by 1 base, and 11 bases separated the two germline ends. DNA for the CDR3: TGTGCCAGTAGTGACAGACCCAATAACTATGGCTACACCTTC. Its translation: CASSDRPNNYGYTF.

This clonotype has just a few counts. V is TRBV10-3 and J is TRBJ2-7; TRBD1 agrees at 9 bases. J lost 1 base, V lost 2 bases, and 3 bases had no gene match. CDR1 is ENHRY and CDR2 is SYGVKD in the germline V gene. The CDR3 is made up of 15 amino acids. The CDR3 is CAISEGQGYSYEQYF. The CDR3 region has the DNA TGTGCCATCAGTGAGGGACAGGGGTATTCCTACGAGCAGTACTTC.

The chain is built from TRBV5-1 and TRBJ2-7; 7 nucleotides line up with TRBD1. V lost 3 bases to trimming and J lost 3 bases; unmatched junction nucleotides: 9. This CDR3 comprises 15 residues. Germline V gene sequence: CDR1 SGHRS, CDR2 YFSETQ. CDR3 in amino acids: CASSYTTDRYYEQYF. The CDR3 bases are TGCGCCAGCAGCTATACTACGGACAGGTACTACGAGCAGTACTTC.

The chain uses TRBV7-2 and TRBJ2-7, with 8 bases that match TRBD1. Germline V lookup: CDR1 SGHTA, CDR2 FQGNSA. The trim removed 2 bases at V and 0 bases at J, leaving 6 bases unmatched. This CDR3 is built from 16 residues. The CDR3 protein is CASSLSGTGSSYEQYF. CDR3 DNA: TGTGCCAGCAGCTTATCTGGGACAGGCAGCTCCTACGAGCAGTACTTC.

This clonotype showed up just a few times. This chain links TRBV4-1 with TRBJ2-2; D ambiguous. The CDR3 runs 17 residues. V lost 0 bases, J lost 4 bases, and 15 bases lay in between. In germline, CDR1 is MGHRA, CDR2 YSYEKL. This CDR3 reads CASSQDRTHFGTGELFF. The DNA for the CDR3 is TGCGCCAGCAGCCAAGATCGGACCCATTTCGGCACCGGGGAGCTGTTTTTT.

The chain is built from TRBV7-9 and TRBJ2-5; 14 positions agree with TRBD2. The CDR3 has 18 residues. CDR1 is SEHNR, CDR2 FQNEAQ, per germline (reference sequence). J gave up 1 base and V 0 bases, and 4 bases lay outside the gene matches. The CDR3 nucleotides are TGTGCCAGCAGCTTAGCGGGACTAGCGGGGGCCATCCAAGAGACCCAGTACTTC. Residues: CASSLAGLAGAIQETQYF.

The genes are TRBV20-1 and TRBJ2-4, with TRBD2 matching over 7 bases. V was pared by 5 bases and J by 4 bases, with 20 bases of the junction left unmatched. This CDR3 region has 18 residues. CDR1 DFQATT and CDR2 SNEGSKA come from the germline V gene (reference sequence). CDR3 DNA sequence: TGCAGTGCTGCCCAGCCTTTTTTAGGGGCGCGGGAGAAAAACATTCAGTACTTC. This gives the protein CSAAQPFLGAREKNIQYF.

This clonotype was recorded a few times. The chain employs TRBV11-2 and TRBJ2-2; D gene uncertain. This CDR3 region has 15 residues. Germline CDR1 is SGHAT and CDR2 is FQNNGV. Trimming stripped 8 bases from V and 0 bases from J, with 13 bases between. DNA of the CDR3: TGTGCCAGCTGCCCACAGCGCCCGAACACCGGGGAGCTGTTTTTT. This codes for CASCPQRPNTGELFF. The full variable domain, its missing parts supplied by reference TRBV11-2 and TRBJ2-2, is EAGVAQSPRYKIIEKRQSVAFWCNPISGHATLYWYQQILGQGPKLLIQFQNNGVVDDSQLPKDRFSAERLKGVDSTLKIQPAKLEDSAVYLCASCPQRPNTGELFFGEGSRLTVL.

This clonotype occurred a few times. The V call is TRBV5-6, the J call TRBJ1-5; no clear D. This CDR3 region has 13 residues. V lost 2 bases, J lost 5 bases, and 8 bases lay in between. CDR1 is SGHDT and CDR2 is YYEEEE in the germline V gene. CDR3 amino acids: CASSFGRDQPQHF. The CDR3 DNA sequence: TGTGCCAGCAGCTTTGGGCGTGATCAGCCCCAGCATTTT. Full variable domain (missing parts from reference TRBV5-6 and TRBJ1-5): DAGVTQSPTHLIKTRGQQVTLRCSPKSGHDTVSWYQQALGQGPQFIFQYYEEEERQRGNFPDRFSGHQFPNYSSELNVNALLLGDSALYLCASSFGRDQPQHFGDGTRLSIL.

The chain links TRBV28 to TRBJ2-4; D assignment may be TRBD1 or TRBD2 (5 bases each). Trimming took off 7 bases at V and 5 bases at J, with 12 bases between the two ends. The CDR3 has 13 amino acids. Germline CDR1 is MDHEN and CDR2 is SYDVKM. The CDR3 DNA follows: TGTGCCAGCAATCGGGACGGTGAAAACATTCAGTACTTC. Residues: CASNRDGENIQYF.

The chain has TRBV18 and TRBJ1-2; TRBD1 might be the D (6 bases). Trimming removed 4 bases at V and 1 base at J, with 13 bases between. The CDR3 extends over 15 amino acids. CDR1 and CDR2 (germline): KGHSH, LQKENI. In DNA, the CDR3 is TGTGCCAGCTCACTACTGGGGGCAGTTAACTATGGCTACACCTTC. Translated, it gives CASSLLGAVNYGYTF.

The V gene is TRBV20-1, the J gene TRBJ2-1, with D perhaps matching TRBD1 (6 bases). The CDR3 totals 14 residues. The V and J ends lost 4 bases and 4 bases respectively, with 14 bases between them. The germline gives CDR1 DFQATT, CDR2 SNEGSKA (reference sequence). For the CDR3, the DNA is TGCAGTGCTACTGAGGGACAAGGGTACAATGAGCAGTTCTTC. Amino acids: CSATEGQGYNEQFF.

The rearrangement links TRBV5-1 to TRBJ2-7; 10 nucleotides line up with TRBD2. The J call is in doubt because the DNA end fits TRBJ2-1 better. The CDR3 is 17 residues long. The germline V gene encodes CDR1 SGHRS and CDR2 YFSETQ. CDR3 region: CASSLGASGGSGNEQFF. CDR3 coding DNA: TGCGCCAGCAGCTTGGGGGCTAGCGGGGGTTCCGGCAATGAGCAGTTCTTC.

V usage is TRBV20-1 and J usage is TRBJ2-2, with D possibly matching TRBD2 (5 bases). V was trimmed by 4 bases and J by 2 bases, leaving 8 bases between them. Germline V gene lookup returns CDR1 DFQATT and CDR2 SNEGSKA (reference sequence). The CDR3 sequence is 13 residues long. This CDR3 is CSATDSNTGELFF. The CDR3 DNA is TGCAGTGCTACGGACTCAAACACCGGGGAGCTGTTTTTT.

In its sample, this clonotype was seen many times. V and J are TRBV4-3 and TRBJ2-5; either TRBD1 or TRBD2 may supply D (5 bases each). The V end lost 1 base, the J end lost 5 bases, and 11 bases lay between the germline ends. Germline V gene lookup returns CDR1 LGHNA and CDR2 YSLEER. The CDR3 sequence is 14 residues long. The CDR3 DNA follows: TGCGCCAGCAGCCAAGGCCTAGCAGGGGAGACCCAGTACTTC. Residues: CASSQGLAGETQYF.

V is TRBV20-1 and J is TRBJ1-2; 7 nucleotides align to TRBD1. Germline V gene sequence: CDR1 DFQATT, CDR2 SNEGSKA (reference sequence). This CDR3 region has 12 residues. Trimming took 5 bases from V and 4 from J; bases not matched to a gene: 4. CDR3 DNA sequence: TGCAGTGCTGCGACAGGGCGCTATGGCTACACCTTC. This translates into CSAATGRYGYTF.

CDR3 coding DNA: TGTGCCAGCAGCTTAGCGGGGACTAGCGGGGGATGGGAGACCCAGTACTTC. It translates to CASSLAGTSGGWETQYF. This chain connects TRBV7-2 to TRBJ2-5; TRBD2 matches 14 bases. CDR1 and CDR2 from the germline V gene are SGHTA and FQGNSA. The CDR3 totals 17 residues. Trimming removed 0 bases from V and 5 bases from J; junction bases left unmatched: 5.

The rearrangement uses TRBV6-1 and TRBJ2-5; D ambiguous. The closer fit of TRBJ2-7 to the DNA end suggests the J call may be wrong. Looked up from germline, CDR1 is MNHNS and CDR2 is SASEGT. The CDR3 runs to 16 residues. CDR3 bases: TGTGCCAGCAGTGGGTTTTCGCCAACCCCGCTGTACGAGCAGTACTTC. This sequence encodes CASSGFSPTPLYEQYF.

The V gene is TRBV20-1, the J gene TRBJ1-6; tentatively, D is TRBD1 (5 bases). With 0 bases removed from V and 5 bases from J, the gap between germline ends came to 17 bases. The CDR3 loop spans 17 amino acids. Germline loops: CDR1 DFQATT, CDR2 SNEGSKA (reference sequence). Here the CDR3 DNA reads TGCAGTGCTAGAGATCTTATGTCACAGGAAAATAATTCACCCCTCCACTTT. Encoded protein: CSARDLMSQENNSPLHF.

The chain links TRBV7-9 to TRBJ2-5; 11 bases are shared with TRBD2. Germline CDR1 is SEHNR and CDR2 is FQNEAQ (reference sequence). The CDR3 consists of 15 residues. The V gene end was trimmed by 4 bases and the J gene end by 4 bases; junction bases not matched to a gene: 5. The DNA of the CDR3 is TGTGCCAGCAGCTGGGGACTAGCGGAAGGAGAGACCCAGTACTTC. Protein: CASSWGLAEGETQYF.

The rearrangement links TRBV4-1 to TRBJ2-3, with 8 bases that match TRBD2. The junction had 10 bases not matched to a gene; V was cut back by 8 bases and J by 3 bases. CDR3 length: 15 residues. CDR1 MGHRA and CDR2 YSYEKL come from the germline V gene. CDR3 nucleotide sequence: TGCGCCAGCGGCGGGGGGCCCAAATCGACAGATACGCAGTATTTT. Its translation is CASGGGPKSTDTQYF.

The chain uses TRBV25-1 and TRBJ1-1; D is unresolved. Per germline, CDR1 MGHDK and CDR2 SYGVNS. The CDR3 loop spans 15 amino acids. The V end was cut by 6 bases, the J end by 5 bases, with 19 bases between. For the CDR3, the DNA is TGTGCCAGCAGCTTGCTAACCACTGGGAGTACTGAAGCTTTCTTT. This sequence encodes CASSLLTTGSTEAFF. The full variable domain, completed using reference TRBV25-1 and TRBJ1-1, is EADIYQTPRYLVIGTGKKITLECSQTMGHDKMYWYQQDPGMELHLIHYSYGVNSTEKGDLSSESTVSRIRTEHFPLTLESARPSHTSQYLCASSLLTTGSTEAFFGQGTRLTVV.